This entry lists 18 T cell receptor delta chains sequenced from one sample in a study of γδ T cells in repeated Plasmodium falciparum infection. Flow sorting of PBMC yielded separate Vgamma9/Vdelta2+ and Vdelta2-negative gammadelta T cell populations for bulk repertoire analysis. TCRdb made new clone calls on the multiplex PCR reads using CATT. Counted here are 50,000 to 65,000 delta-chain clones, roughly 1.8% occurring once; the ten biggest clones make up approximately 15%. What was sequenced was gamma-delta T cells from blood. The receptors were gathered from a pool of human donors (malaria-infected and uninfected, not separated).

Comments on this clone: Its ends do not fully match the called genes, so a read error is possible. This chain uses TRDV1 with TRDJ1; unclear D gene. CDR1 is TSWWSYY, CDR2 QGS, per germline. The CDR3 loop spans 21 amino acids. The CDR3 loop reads CALGSTYGWCGKCLYTDKLIF. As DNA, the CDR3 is TGTGCTCTTGGGAGCACTTACGGCTGGTGTGGAAAATGCCTTTACACCGATAAGCTCATCTTT.

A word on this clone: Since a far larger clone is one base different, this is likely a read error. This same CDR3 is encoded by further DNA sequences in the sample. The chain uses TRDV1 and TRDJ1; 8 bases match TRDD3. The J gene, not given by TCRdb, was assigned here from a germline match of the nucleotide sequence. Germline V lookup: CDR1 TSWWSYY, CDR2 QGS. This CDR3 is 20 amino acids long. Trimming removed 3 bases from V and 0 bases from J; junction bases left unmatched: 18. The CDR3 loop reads CALGEARRLGDPWYTDKLIF. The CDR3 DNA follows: TGTGCTCTTGGGGAGGCTAGGAGGTTGGGGGATCCTTGGTACACCGATAAACTCATCTTT.

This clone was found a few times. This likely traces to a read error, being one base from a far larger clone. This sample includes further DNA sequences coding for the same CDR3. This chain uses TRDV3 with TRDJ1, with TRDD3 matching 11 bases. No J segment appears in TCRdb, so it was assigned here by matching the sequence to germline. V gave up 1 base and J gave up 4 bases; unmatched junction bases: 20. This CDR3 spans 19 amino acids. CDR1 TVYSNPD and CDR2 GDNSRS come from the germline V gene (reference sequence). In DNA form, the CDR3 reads TGTGCCTTTATTCCTACCCTCTATTGGGGGATACGCAGGCTCGATAAACTCATCTTT. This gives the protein CAFIPTLYWGIRRLDKLIF.

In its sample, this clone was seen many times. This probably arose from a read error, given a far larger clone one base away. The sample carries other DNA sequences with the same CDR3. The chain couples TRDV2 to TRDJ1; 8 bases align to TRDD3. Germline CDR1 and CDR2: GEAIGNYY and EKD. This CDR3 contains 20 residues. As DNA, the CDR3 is TGTGCTTGTGACACGGCCTTCCCACCGGCTACTGGGGGGTACACCGATAAACTCATCTTT. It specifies CACDTAFPPATGGYTDKLIF.

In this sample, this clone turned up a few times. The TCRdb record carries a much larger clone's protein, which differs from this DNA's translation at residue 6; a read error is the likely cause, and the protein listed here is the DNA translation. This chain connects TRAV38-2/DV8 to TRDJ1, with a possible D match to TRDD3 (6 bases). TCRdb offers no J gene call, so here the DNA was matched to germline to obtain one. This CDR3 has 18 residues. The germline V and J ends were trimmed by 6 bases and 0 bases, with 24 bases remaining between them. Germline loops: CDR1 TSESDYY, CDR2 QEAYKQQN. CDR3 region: CAYNRDTGGLRYTDKLIF. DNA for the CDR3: TGTGCTTATAATCGTGATACCGGGGGACTTAGGTACACCGATAAACTCATCTTT.

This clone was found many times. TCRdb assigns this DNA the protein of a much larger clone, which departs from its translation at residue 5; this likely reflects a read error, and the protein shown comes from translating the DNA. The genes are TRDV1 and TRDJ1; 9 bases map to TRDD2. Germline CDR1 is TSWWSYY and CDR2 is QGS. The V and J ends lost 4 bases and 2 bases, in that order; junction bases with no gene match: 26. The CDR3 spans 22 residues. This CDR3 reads CALGGLHTTRLPTFSFTDKLIF. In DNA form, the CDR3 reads TGTGCTCTTGGGGGACTGCATACCACCCGCCTTCCTACTTTCAGTTTTACCGATAAACTCATCTTT.

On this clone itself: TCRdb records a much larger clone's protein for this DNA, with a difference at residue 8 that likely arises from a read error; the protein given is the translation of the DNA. The CDR3 loop is CACDTVTRGYAERKDTDKLIF. The CDR3 coding sequence is TGTGCCTGTGACACCGTTACTAGGGGATACGCCGAGCGGAAGGACACCGATAAACTCATCTTT. The V and J genes are TRDV2 and TRDJ1, with 9 bases that match TRDD3. TCRdb records no J gene; here it was assigned by comparing the DNA to germline. Germline values: CDR1 GEAIGNYY, CDR2 EKD. J gave up 0 bases and V 0 bases, and 19 bases lay outside the gene matches. This CDR3 has 21 amino acids.

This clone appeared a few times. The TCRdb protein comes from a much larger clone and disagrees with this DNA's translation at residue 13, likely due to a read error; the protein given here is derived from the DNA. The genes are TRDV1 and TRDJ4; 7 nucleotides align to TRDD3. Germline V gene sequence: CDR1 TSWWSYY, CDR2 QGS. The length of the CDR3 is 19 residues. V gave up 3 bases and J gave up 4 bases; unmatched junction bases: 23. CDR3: CALGEALKSWGSCRAPLIF. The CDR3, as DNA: TGTGCTCTTGGGGAGGCCCTTAAGTCCTGGGGGTCCTGTCGAGCACCCCTGATCTTT.

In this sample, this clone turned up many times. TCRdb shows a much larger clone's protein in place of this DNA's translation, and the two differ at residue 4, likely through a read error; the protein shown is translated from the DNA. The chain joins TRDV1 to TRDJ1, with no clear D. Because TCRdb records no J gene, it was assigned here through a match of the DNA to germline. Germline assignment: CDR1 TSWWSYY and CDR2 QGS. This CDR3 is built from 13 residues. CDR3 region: CALEELWTPRLIF. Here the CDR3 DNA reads TGTGCTCTTGAGGAACTATGGACCCCCCGACTCATCTTT.

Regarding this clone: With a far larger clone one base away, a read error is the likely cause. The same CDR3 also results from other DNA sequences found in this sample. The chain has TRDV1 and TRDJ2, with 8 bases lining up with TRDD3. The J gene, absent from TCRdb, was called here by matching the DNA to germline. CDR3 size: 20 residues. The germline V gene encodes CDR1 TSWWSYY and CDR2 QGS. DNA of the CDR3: TGTGCTCTTGGGGGCCACCGCTTCCAACTGGGGGGCCTTTTGACGGCACAACTCTTCTTT. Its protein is CALGGHRFQLGGLLTAQLFF.

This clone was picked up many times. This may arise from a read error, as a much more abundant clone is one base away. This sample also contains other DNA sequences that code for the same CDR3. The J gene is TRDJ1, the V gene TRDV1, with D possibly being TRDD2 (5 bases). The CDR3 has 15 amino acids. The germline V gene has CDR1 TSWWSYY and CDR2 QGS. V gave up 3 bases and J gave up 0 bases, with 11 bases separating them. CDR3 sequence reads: CALGEFLAYTDKLIF. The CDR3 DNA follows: TGTGCTCTTGGGGAGTTCCTTGCTTACACCGATAAACTCATCTTT.

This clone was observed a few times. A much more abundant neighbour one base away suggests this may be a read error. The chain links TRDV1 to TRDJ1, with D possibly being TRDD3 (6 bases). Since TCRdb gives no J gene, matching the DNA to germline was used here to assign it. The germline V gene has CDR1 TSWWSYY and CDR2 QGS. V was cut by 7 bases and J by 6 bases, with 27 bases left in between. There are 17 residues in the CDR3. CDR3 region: CALVSGRSLGGRYKLIF. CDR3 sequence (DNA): TGTGCTCTTGTTAGCGGACGAAGTTTGGGGGGAAGATATAAACTCATCTTT.

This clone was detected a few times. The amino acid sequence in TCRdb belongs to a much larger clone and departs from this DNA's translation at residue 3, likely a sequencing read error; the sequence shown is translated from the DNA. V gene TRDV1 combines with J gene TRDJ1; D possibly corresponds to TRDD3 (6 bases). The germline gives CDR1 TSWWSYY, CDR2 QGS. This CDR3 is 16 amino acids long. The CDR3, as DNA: TGTGCTCCTGGGGAAATCAATACCCTACTACCAGTTAAACTCATCTTT. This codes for CAPGEINTLLPVKLIF.

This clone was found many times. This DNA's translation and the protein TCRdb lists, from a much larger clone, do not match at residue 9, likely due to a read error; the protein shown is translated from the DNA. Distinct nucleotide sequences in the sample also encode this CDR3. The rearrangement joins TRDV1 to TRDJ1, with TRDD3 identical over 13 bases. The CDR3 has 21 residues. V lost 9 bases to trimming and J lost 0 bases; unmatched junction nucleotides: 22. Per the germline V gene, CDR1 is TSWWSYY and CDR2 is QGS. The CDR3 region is CALQSGPPLTGGYAYTDKLIF. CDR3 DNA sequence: TGTGCTCTGCAGTCGGGGCCTCCGTTAACTGGGGGATACGCGTACACCGATAAACTCATCTTT.

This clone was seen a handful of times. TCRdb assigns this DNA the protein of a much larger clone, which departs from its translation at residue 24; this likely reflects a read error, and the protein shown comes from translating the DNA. The CDR3 nucleotides read TGTGCTTATAGGAGCGCGTTCCACGTGAGCTCTTCCCCACCGTACTCTGAGTTCCCTCCGCATAAACTCACCTTT. The encoded protein is CAYRSAFHVSSSPPYSEFPPHKLTF. The V gene corresponds to TRAV38-2/DV8; no J gene was called. CDR1 is TSESDYY, CDR2 QEAYKQQN, per germline. CDR3 size: 25 residues.

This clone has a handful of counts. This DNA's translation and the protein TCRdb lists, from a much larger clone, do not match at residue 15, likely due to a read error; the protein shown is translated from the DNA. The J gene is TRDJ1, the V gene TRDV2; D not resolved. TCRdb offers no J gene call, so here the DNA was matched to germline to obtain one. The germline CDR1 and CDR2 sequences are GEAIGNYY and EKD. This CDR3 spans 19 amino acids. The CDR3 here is CACDQIGTGWDSDTNKLIF. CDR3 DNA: TGTGCCTGTGACCAGATCGGTACAGGGTGGGACTCGGACACCAATAAACTCATCTTT.

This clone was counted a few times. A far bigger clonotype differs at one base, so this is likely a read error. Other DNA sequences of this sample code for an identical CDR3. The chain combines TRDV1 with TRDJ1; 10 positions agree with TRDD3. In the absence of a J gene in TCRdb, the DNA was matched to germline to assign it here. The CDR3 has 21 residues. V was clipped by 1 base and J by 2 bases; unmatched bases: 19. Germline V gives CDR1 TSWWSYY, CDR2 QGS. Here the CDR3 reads CALGEPSSFFHWGIPTDKLIF. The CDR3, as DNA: TGTGCTCTTGGGGAACCATCTTCTTTCTTCCACTGGGGGATTCCTACCGATAAACTCATCTTT.

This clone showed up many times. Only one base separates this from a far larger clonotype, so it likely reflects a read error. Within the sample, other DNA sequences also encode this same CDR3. CDR3: CALGEIPSFTGGAKLIF. Here the CDR3 DNA reads TGTGCTCTTGGGGAAATCCCCTCCTTTACTGGGGGAGCCAAACTCATCTTT. The chain joins TRDV1 to TRDJ1, with 9 bases matching TRDD3. This CDR3 region has 17 residues. Germline lookup yields CDR1 TSWWSYY and CDR2 QGS. V trimming: 2 bases; J trimming: 8 bases; junction bases outside the gene matches: 15.